The 30 T cell receptor beta chains below were found in one sample sequenced in a study of T cells in Graves' hyperthyroidism and ophthalmopathy. Amplification targeted TCR beta CDR3 regions from RNA transcripts. Primed by the HTBI set, a first-round RT-PCR was run on the TCR CDR3. MiXCR, run by TCRdb on the multiplex PCR reads, gives a single entry per CDR3 protein. Among around 440,000 distinct CDR3 sequences listed, about 15% were seen once. The sequenced sample consisted of blood. Receptors were obtained from a woman between 18 and 30 years old with Graves' hyperthyroidism.

The V gene is TRBV28, the J gene TRBJ1-2; 7 bases agree with TRBD1. The V and J ends lost 7 bases and 4 bases, in that order; junction bases with no gene match: 3. The germline CDR1 and CDR2 sequences are MDHEN and SYDVKM. CDR3 length: 12 residues. The CDR3 region has the DNA TGTGCCAGCAACTACAGGGGCTATGGCTACACCTTC. Encoded protein: CASNYRGYGYTF.

The chain carries TRBV15 and TRBJ2-7, with D perhaps TRBD1 or TRBD2 (6 bases each). Trimming left V 1 base short and J 5 bases short, with 18 bases between. Per the germline V gene, CDR1 is LNHNV and CDR2 is YYDKDF (reference sequence). CDR3 length: 16 residues. The CDR3 loop reads CATSRVGGGGWNEQYF. DNA of the CDR3: TGTGCCACCAGCAGAGTCGGCGGAGGGGGTTGGAACGAGCAGTACTTC.

The chain links TRBV9 to TRBJ2-3, with a weak D call TRBD1 (6 bases). The CDR3 is 14 amino acids. V lost 0 bases and J lost 6, with 11 bases in between. Looked up from germline, CDR1 is SGDLS and CDR2 is YYNGEE. The CDR3 region is CASSVEGVWDTQYF. Here the CDR3 DNA reads TGTGCCAGCAGCGTAGAGGGGGTCTGGGATACGCAGTATTTT.

For this clonotype: With a much larger clone just one base away, this may be a read error. The chain combines TRBV6-2 or TRBV6-3 with TRBJ2-1; 8 bases match TRBD2. This CDR3 comprises 16 residues. Trimming at V came to 0 bases and at J to 8 bases, leaving 9 bases not matched to a gene. Per the germline V gene, CDR1 is MNHEY and CDR2 is SVGEGT. DNA for the CDR3: TGTGCCAGCAGTTACTCGACGGGGGGGGGATACGATGAGCAGTTCTTC. As protein: CASSYSTGGGYDEQFF.

This clonotype was counted ten times or more. The chain couples TRBV27 to TRBJ2-3, with D perhaps TRBD2 (6 bases). Germline CDR1 is MNHEY and CDR2 is SMNVEV (reference sequence). The CDR3 has 14 residues. Trimming shortened V by 1 base and J by 4 bases, and 9 bases separated the two germline ends. The DNA for the CDR3 is TGTGCCAGCAGTTTATTCGGGGACTCAGATACGCAGTATTTT. Protein product: CASSLFGDSDTQYF.

This clonotype was counted at least ten times. The V and J genes are TRBV10-3 and TRBJ2-3, with D uncertain. Per germline, CDR1 ENHRY and CDR2 SYGVKD. This CDR3 contains 14 residues. Trimming took off 0 bases at V and 3 bases at J, with 7 bases between the two ends. The chain's CDR3 is CAISESAVTDTQYF. CDR3 nucleotides: TGTGCCATCAGTGAGTCCGCGGTAACAGATACGCAGTATTTT.

The CDR3 nucleotides read TGTGCCAGCACAATCGAGGGGTACCTGGGCCACGAGCAGTACTTC. Translating it yields CASTIEGYLGHEQYF. The chain couples TRBV11-2 to TRBJ2-7; either TRBD1 or TRBD2 may fit D (5 bases each). The CDR3 loop spans 15 amino acids. The germline V gene has CDR1 SGHAT and CDR2 FQNNGV. Trimming stripped 7 bases from V and 5 bases from J, with 21 bases between.

In this sample, this clonotype turned up many times. This sequence joins TRBV7-9 and TRBJ2-6; tentatively, D is TRBD1 (7 bases). CDR1 is SEHNR, CDR2 FQNEAQ, per germline (reference sequence). The CDR3 consists of 18 residues. With 5 bases removed from V and 2 bases from J, the gap between germline ends came to 19 bases. As DNA, the CDR3 is TGTGCCAGCAGCCTACAGGGGTGGAGGGGAACTGGGGCCAACGTCCTGACTTTC. This gives the protein CASSLQGWRGTGANVLTF.

The count of this clonotype is one. A much larger clone lies a single base off, so this may be a read error. The V call is TRBV2, the J call TRBJ2-2, with 8 bases fitting TRBD1. From germline, CDR1 is SNHLY and CDR2 FYNNEI. The CDR3 has 15 residues. The CDR3 DNA reads TGTGCCAGCAGCAGACAGGGGATTCACACCGGGGAGCTGCTTTTT. Translated: CASSRQGIHTGELLF.

This clonotype was seen repeatedly, ten times or more. The chain carries TRBV20-1 and TRBJ2-7; D may be TRBD2 (6 bases). The CDR3 contains 15 residues. Germline V gives CDR1 DFQATT, CDR2 SNEGSKA (reference sequence). The V and J ends lost 3 bases and 0 bases respectively, with 15 bases between them. Written as DNA, the CDR3 is TGCAGTGCTAGGGGGTTTGGCGGGGCCTCCTACGAGCAGTACTTC. It is translated as CSARGFGGASYEQYF.

V usage is TRBV7-2 and J usage is TRBJ2-3; TRBD2 matches at 7 bases. Germline trimming cut 11 bases from V and 6 bases from J; bases unmatched to any gene: 8. CDR3 length: 12 residues. The germline V gene encodes CDR1 SGHTA and CDR2 FQGNSA. The CDR3 is CAAGLRGDTQYF. The CDR3 nucleotides are TGTGCCGCGGGCCTGCGGGGGGATACGCAGTATTTT.

In its sample, this clonotype was seen many times. The chain joins TRBV12-3 or TRBV12-4 to TRBJ1-5, with D unresolved. Trimming stripped 5 bases from V and 6 bases from J, with 8 bases between. The CDR3 loop spans 12 amino acids. CDR3 loop: CASSEDSQPQHF. For the CDR3, the DNA is TGTGCCAGCAGTGAAGACTCTCAGCCCCAGCATTTT.

This clonotype has a count of ten or more. The J gene is TRBJ1-1, the V gene TRBV12-3 or TRBV12-4; unclear D gene. CDR3 length equals 11 residues. The germline V and J ends were trimmed by 6 bases and 4 bases, with 6 bases remaining between them. In DNA form, the CDR3 reads TGTGCCAGCAGCTTTTCCACTGAAGCTTTCTTT. It translates to CASSFSTEAFF.

This chain links TRBV7-3 with TRBJ2-1; 12 bases are a match to TRBD2. With 3 bases clipped from V and 6 bases from J, the junction kept 6 bases outside the gene matches. Germline V lookup: CDR1 SGHTA, CDR2 FQGTGA. The CDR3 spans 16 residues. This chain's CDR3 is CASSLTSGRGTNEQFF. The CDR3 DNA is TGTGCCAGCAGCTTGACTAGCGGGAGAGGGACCAATGAGCAGTTCTTC.

This clonotype was detected only a few times. This chain joins TRBV6-1 and TRBJ1-5, with D maybe TRBD1 (6 bases). The CDR3 loop spans 15 amino acids. Germline CDR1 is MNHNS and CDR2 is SASEGT. Trimming removed 5 bases from V and 0 bases from J, with 11 bases in between. CDR3 in DNA: TGTGCCAGCAGTCCTCGACAGGATAGCAATCAGCCCCAGCATTTT. It is translated as CASSPRQDSNQPQHF.

In its sample, this clonotype was seen many times. The CDR3 sequence is CSVAGGGWGNEQYF. The DNA of the CDR3 is TGCAGTGTAGCGGGGGGAGGATGGGGCAACGAGCAGTACTTC. V and J are TRBV20-1 and TRBJ2-7; 10 bases fit TRBD2. The length of the CDR3 is 14 residues. The J segment lost 5 bases and the V segment lost 7 bases, leaving 11 bases of the junction unmatched. Germline assignment: CDR1 DFQATT and CDR2 SNEGSKA (reference sequence).

Ten or more counts support this clonotype. The gene calls are TRBV3-1 and TRBJ1-3, with D perhaps matching TRBD1 (5 bases). In germline, CDR1 is LGHDT, CDR2 YNNKEL (reference sequence). This CDR3 comprises 15 residues. V lost 4 bases and J 4 bases, leaving 14 bases between the germline ends. The CDR3 here is CASSPRPGGGNTIYF. CDR3 nucleotide sequence: TGTGCCAGCAGCCCTCGACCGGGGGGAGGAAACACCATATATTTT.

The chain joins TRBV5-1 to TRBJ1-2; 9 bases agree with TRBD1. The trim removed 0 bases at V and 4 bases at J, leaving 4 bases unmatched. CDR3 length equals 15 residues. The germline gives CDR1 SGHRS, CDR2 YFSETQ. The CDR3 sequence is CASSLVGQGFYGYTF. The DNA for the CDR3 is TGCGCCAGCAGCTTGGTCGGACAGGGGTTCTATGGCTACACCTTC. Full variable domain (missing parts from reference TRBV5-1 and TRBJ1-2): KAGVTQTPRYLIKTRGQQVTLSCSPISGHRSVSWYQQTPGQGLQFLFEYFSETQRNKGNFPGRFSGRQFSNSRSEMNVSTLELGDSALYLCASSLVGQGFYGYTFGSGTRLTVV.

The sample holds many counts of this clonotype. The rearrangement links TRBV7-9 to TRBJ2-1, with D unclear. Germline values: CDR1 SEHNR, CDR2 FQNEAQ (reference sequence). The CDR3 sequence is 16 residues long. V was clipped by 6 bases and J by 0 bases, with 15 bases between them. The CDR3 here is CASRPRNESSYNEQFF. The CDR3 nucleotides are TGTGCCAGCAGACCTCGGAACGAGAGCTCCTACAATGAGCAGTTCTTC.

This clonotype was counted only a few times. This chain links TRBV7-9 with TRBJ1-1, with D tentatively TRBD1 (5 bases). Germline V gene lookup returns CDR1 SEHNR and CDR2 FQNEAQ (reference sequence). This CDR3 spans 14 amino acids. The V end lost 3 bases, the J end lost 0 bases, and 8 bases lay between the germline ends. CDR3 nucleotide sequence: TGTGCCAGCAGCTTTATGACAGTGAACACTGAAGCTTTCTTT. This translates into CASSFMTVNTEAFF.

Of note for this clonotype: This may be a read error, as it is one base from a much larger clone. The chain carries TRBV9 and TRBJ2-3; a possible D gene is TRBD2 (5 bases). Trimming stripped 7 bases from V and 1 base from J, with 19 bases between. The CDR3 runs 16 residues. The germline V gene has CDR1 SGDLS and CDR2 YYNGEE. The CDR3 DNA reads as TGTGCCAGCGGCGCGAATCCCGGAGGCGGCACAGATACGCAGTATTTT. It yields the protein CASGANPGGGTDTQYF.

This clonotype was seen at least ten times. V gene TRBV12-3 or TRBV12-4 combines with J gene TRBJ1-2; the match to TRBD1 covers 7 bases. CDR3 length: 14 amino acids. The J segment lost 6 bases and the V segment lost 6 bases, leaving 10 bases of the junction unmatched. CDR3: CASSPDRAVNGYTF. The CDR3 DNA follows: TGTGCCAGCAGCCCAGACAGGGCCGTTAATGGCTACACCTTC.

The chain couples TRBV28 to TRBJ1-2, with 9 nucleotides matching TRBD1. The germline V gene has CDR1 MDHEN and CDR2 SYDVKM. V shed 7 bases and J 6 bases; nucleotides not matched to a gene: 6. The CDR3 is 13 residues long. CDR3 in amino acids: CASKTGGVDGYTF. CDR3 DNA: TGTGCCAGCAAGACAGGGGGGGTAGATGGCTACACCTTC.

This clonotype was detected many times. The V and J genes are TRBV27 and TRBJ2-2, with D maybe TRBD2 (5 bases). Between the trimmed V and J ends, which lost 5 bases and 4 bases, there was a span of 17 bases. This CDR3 contains 16 residues. Germline V gene sequence: CDR1 MNHEY, CDR2 SMNVEV (reference sequence). The CDR3 region is CASSQWRKGGTGELFF. CDR3 sequence (DNA): TGTGCCAGCAGTCAATGGAGGAAGGGCGGCACCGGGGAGCTGTTTTTT.

About this clonotype: A read error may be the cause here, since a much bigger clone is one base away. This chain connects TRBV27 to TRBJ1-1; D ambiguous. In germline, CDR1 is MNHEY, CDR2 SMNVEV (reference sequence). The CDR3 has 14 residues. CDR3 nucleotide sequence: TGTGCCAGCGGTTTATCGAACCCGAACACTGAAGCTTTCTTT. This codes for CASGLSNPNTEAFF.

This clonotype was detected ten times or more. In DNA form, the CDR3 reads TGTGCCAGCTCACAGGACAGGGGGAGAAGCAATCAGCCCCAGCATTTT. This codes for CASSQDRGRSNQPQHF. The genes are TRBV18 and TRBJ1-5; 10 nucleotides line up with TRBD1. This CDR3 is built from 16 residues. V shed 4 bases and J 1 base; nucleotides not matched to a gene: 4. In germline, CDR1 is KGHSH, CDR2 LQKENI.

This chain uses TRBV27 with TRBJ1-4; D uncertain. V was shortened by 4 bases and J by 5 bases, with 17 bases between the two germline ends. Germline CDR1 is MNHEY and CDR2 is SMNVEV (reference sequence). This CDR3 comprises 16 residues. CDR3 DNA sequence: TGTGCCAGCAGTTACCGGGCCGGGGTCCGAAATGAAAAACTGTTTTTT. Its protein product is CASSYRAGVRNEKLFF.

This clonotype showed up many times. The V and J genes are TRBV15 and TRBJ2-5, with D unclear. Per the germline V gene, CDR1 is LNHNV and CDR2 is YYDKDF (reference sequence). The CDR3 runs to 15 residues. The V end lost 6 bases, the J end lost 2 bases, and 16 bases lay between the germline ends. In DNA form, the CDR3 reads TGTGCCACCAGGAAGGATGCTTTGTCTCAAGAGACCCAGTACTTC. Protein sequence: CATRKDALSQETQYF.

The V gene is TRBV7-9, the J gene TRBJ2-3; 15 positions match TRBD2. The J segment lost 5 bases and the V segment lost 4 bases, leaving 7 bases of the junction unmatched. The germline CDR1 and CDR2 sequences are SEHNR and FQNEAQ (reference sequence). The length of the CDR3 is 17 residues. The CDR3 coding sequence is TGTGCCAGCAGCTCCGGAGGGACTAGCGGGGGGAGAGATACGCAGTATTTT. Translated: CASSSGGTSGGRDTQYF.

This clonotype was counted only a few times. The V gene is TRBV5-1, the J gene TRBJ1-4; 10 nucleotides line up with TRBD1. Germline CDR1 and CDR2: SGHRS and YFSETQ. The CDR3 runs 15 residues. V shed 2 bases, J shed 6 bases, and the junction held 4 bases outside the gene matches. The chain's CDR3 is CASSFRTGGDEKLFF. The CDR3 nucleotides are TGCGCCAGCAGCTTCCGGACAGGGGGGGATGAAAAACTGTTTTTT.